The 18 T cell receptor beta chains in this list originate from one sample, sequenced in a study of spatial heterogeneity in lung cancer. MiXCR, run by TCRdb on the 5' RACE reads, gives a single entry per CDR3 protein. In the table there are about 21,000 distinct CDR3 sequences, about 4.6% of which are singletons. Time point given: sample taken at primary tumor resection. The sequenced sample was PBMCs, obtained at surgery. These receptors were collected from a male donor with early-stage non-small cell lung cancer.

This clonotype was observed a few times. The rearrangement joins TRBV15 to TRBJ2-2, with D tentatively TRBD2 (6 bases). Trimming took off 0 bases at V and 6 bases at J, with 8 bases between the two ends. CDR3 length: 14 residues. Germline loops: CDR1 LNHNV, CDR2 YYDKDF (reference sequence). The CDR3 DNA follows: TGTGCCACCAGCAGAGATCGGGGGTCCGGGGAGCTGTTTTTT. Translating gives CATSRDRGSGELFF.

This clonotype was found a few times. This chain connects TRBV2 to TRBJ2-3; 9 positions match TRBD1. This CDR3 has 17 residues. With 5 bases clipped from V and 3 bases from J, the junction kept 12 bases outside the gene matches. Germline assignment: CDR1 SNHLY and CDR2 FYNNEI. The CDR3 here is CASSRSLQGATTDTQYF. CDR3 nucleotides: TGTGCCAGCAGTCGCTCTTTACAGGGGGCTACGACAGATACGCAGTATTTT. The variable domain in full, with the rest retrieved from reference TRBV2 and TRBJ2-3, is EPEVTQTPSHQVTQMGQEVILRCVPISNHLYFYWYRQILGQKVEFLVSFYNNEISEKSEIFDDQFSVERPDGSNFTLKIRSTKLEDSAMYFCASSRSLQGATTDTQYFGPGTRLTVL.

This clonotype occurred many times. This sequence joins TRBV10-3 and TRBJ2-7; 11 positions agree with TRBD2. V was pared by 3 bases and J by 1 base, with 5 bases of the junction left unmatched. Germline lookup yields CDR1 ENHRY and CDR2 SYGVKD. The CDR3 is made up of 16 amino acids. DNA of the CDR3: TGTGCCATCAGTGATTCTAGCGGGAGGCCTTCCTACGAGCAGTACTTC. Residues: CAISDSSGRPSYEQYF.

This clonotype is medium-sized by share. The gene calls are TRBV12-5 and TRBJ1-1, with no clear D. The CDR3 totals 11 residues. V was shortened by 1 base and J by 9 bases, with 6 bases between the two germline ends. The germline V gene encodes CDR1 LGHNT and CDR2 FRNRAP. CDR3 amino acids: CASGLEDKAFF. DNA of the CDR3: TGTGCTAGTGGTTTGGAAGATAAAGCTTTCTTT.

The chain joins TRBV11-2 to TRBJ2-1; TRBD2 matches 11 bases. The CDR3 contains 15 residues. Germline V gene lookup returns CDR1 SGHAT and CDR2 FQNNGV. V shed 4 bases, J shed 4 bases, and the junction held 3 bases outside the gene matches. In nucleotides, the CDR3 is TGTGCCAGCAGCTCCACTAGCGGGGGATACAATGAGCAGTTCTTC. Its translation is CASSSTSGGYNEQFF.

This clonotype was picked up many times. The CDR3 is CASSQDSGRGKKTGELFF. As DNA, the CDR3 is TGTGCCAGCAGCCAAGATAGCGGCAGGGGGAAAAAAACCGGGGAGCTGTTTTTT. This chain links TRBV4-2 with TRBJ2-2; TRBD1 is a possible D gene (7 bases). Germline CDR1 and CDR2: LGHNA and YNFKEQ. Deletions cut 0 bases from V and 5 bases from J, with 19 bases between. There are 18 residues in the CDR3.

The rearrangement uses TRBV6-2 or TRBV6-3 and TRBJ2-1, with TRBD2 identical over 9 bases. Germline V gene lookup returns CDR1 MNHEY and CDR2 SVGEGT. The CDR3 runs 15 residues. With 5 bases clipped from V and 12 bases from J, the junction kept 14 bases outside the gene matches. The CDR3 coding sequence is TGTGCCAGCAGTGCCGTGGGACTAGCCCCCTTAGGGCAGTTCTTC. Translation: CASSAVGLAPLGQFF.

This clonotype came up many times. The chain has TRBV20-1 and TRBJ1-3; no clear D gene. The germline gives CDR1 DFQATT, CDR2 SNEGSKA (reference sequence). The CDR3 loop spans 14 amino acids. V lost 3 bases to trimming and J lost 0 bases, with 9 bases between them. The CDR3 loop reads CSASHISSGNTIYF. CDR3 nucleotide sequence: TGCAGTGCTAGTCATATAAGCTCTGGAAACACCATATATTTT.

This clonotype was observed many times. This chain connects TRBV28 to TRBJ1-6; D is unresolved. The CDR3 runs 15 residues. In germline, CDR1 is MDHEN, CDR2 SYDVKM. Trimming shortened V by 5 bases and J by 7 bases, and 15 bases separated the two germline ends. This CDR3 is CASSRAPPRNSPLHF. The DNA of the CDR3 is TGTGCCAGCAGTCGGGCCCCTCCGAGGAATTCACCCCTCCACTTT.

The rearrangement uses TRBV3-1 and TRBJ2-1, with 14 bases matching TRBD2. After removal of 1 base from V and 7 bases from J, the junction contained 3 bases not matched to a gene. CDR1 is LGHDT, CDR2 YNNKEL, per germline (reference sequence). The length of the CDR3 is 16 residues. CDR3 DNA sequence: TGTGCCAGCAGCCAAGCAGGACTAGCGGGAGGAAATGAGCAGTTCTTC. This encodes CASSQAGLAGGNEQFF.

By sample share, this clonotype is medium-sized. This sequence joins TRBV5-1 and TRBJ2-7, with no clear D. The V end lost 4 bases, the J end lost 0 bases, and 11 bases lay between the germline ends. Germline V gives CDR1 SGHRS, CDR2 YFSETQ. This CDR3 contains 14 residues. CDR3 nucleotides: TGCGCCAGCAGCCCTCAGACGAGCTCCTACGAGCAGTACTTC. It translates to CASSPQTSSYEQYF. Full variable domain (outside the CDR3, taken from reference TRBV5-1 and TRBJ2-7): KAGVTQTPRYLIKTRGQQVTLSCSPISGHRSVSWYQQTPGQGLQFLFEYFSETQRNKGNFPGRFSGRQFSNSRSEMNVSTLELGDSALYLCASSPQTSSYEQYFGPGTRLTVT.

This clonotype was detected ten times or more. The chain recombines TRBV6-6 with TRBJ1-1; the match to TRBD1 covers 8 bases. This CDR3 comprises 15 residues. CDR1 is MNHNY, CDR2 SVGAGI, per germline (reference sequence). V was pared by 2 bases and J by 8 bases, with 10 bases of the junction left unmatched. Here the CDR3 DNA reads TGTGCCAGCAGTTACCCTCAGGGACAGGAGCTCGAAGCTTTCTTT. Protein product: CASSYPQGQELEAFF.

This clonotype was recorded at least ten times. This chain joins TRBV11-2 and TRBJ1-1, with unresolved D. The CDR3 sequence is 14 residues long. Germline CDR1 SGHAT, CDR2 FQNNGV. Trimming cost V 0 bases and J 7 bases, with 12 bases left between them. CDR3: CASSLDTGSLEAFF. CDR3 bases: TGTGCCAGCAGCTTAGACACCGGGAGTCTTGAAGCTTTCTTT.

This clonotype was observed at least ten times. In DNA form, the CDR3 reads TGCAGTGCTAGAGCCAGCGGTACCACCGGGGAGCTGTTTTTT. Protein: CSARASGTTGELFF. The V call is TRBV20-1, the J call TRBJ2-2; TRBD2 might be the D (5 bases). Germline V gene lookup returns CDR1 DFQATT and CDR2 SNEGSKA (reference sequence). The CDR3 length is 14 residues. Deletions cut 1 base from V and 4 bases from J, with 10 bases between.

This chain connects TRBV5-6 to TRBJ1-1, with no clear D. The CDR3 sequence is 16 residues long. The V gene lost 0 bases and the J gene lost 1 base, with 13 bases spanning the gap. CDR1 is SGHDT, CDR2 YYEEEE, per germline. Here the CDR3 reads CASSLVAGGGNTEAFF. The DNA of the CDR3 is TGTGCCAGCAGCTTGGTTGCAGGTGGTGGGAACACTGAAGCTTTCTTT.

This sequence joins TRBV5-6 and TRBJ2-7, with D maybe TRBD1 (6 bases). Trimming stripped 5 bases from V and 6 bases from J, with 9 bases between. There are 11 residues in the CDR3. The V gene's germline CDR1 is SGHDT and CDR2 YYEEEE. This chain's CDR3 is CASSLQGEQYF. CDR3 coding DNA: TGTGCCAGCAGTTTACAGGGCGAGCAGTACTTC.

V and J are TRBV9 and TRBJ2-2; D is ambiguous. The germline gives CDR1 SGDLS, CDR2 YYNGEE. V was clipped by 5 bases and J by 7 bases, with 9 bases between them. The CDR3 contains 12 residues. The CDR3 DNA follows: TGTGCCAGCAGTGATTCGATCGGGGAGCTGTTTTTT. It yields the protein CASSDSIGELFF.

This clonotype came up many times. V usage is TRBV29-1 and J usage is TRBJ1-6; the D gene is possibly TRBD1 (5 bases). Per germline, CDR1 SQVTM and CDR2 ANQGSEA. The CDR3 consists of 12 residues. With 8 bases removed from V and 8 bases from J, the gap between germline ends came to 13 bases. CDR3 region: CSPSGTDSPLHF. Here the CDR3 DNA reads TGCAGCCCCTCTGGGACTGATTCACCCCTCCACTTT.